This T cell receptor (beta chain) is from a study of T cells in lung cancer brain metastases. For the study at large: Between primary and metastasis resection, about 90% of the roughly 20 patients were untreated.

Findings and limits, study-wide: Paired primaries held more unique productive clones than brain metastases (median roughly 4,600 versus 1,500).

Germline V lookup: CDR1 LGHNA, CDR2 YNFKEQ. The CDR3 is made up of 17 amino acids. Germline trimming cut 4 bases from V and 4 bases from J; bases unmatched to any gene: 12. Comment on this clone: What it binds is unknown.

Sequencing used immunoSEQ multiplex PCR; TCRdb keeps in-frame clones, though not all of them. The table includes 5,000 to 7,000 clones, approximately 80% detected once. Sequencing used tumor tissue from a brain metastasis. The chain combines TRBV4-2 with TRBJ2-5, with 10 bases identical to TRBD2. This TCR came from a man in his fifties or sixties with non-small cell lung cancer that had spread to the brain. The CDR3, as DNA: TGTGCCAGCAGCCCCTTGTCGGCTAGCGGGGGTGGAGAGACCCAGTACTTC. Its protein product is CASSPLSASGGGETQYF.